Sequencing of this T cell receptor (beta chain) was carried out in a study of shared clonotypes between healthy human individuals. Findings and limits, study-wide: Lower generation probabilities were found for non-shared clonotypes than for those shared by all four donors.

Only in-frame clones appear in the TCRdb table, and some are missing; sequencing was by immunoSEQ multiplex PCR. Of nearly 600,000 clones listed, about 95% are singletons. CD45RO negativity and positive selection for CCR7 defined naive CD8 cells, a population that excluded terminally differentiated effector memory CD45RA+ cells. Comments on this clone: Its antigen is as yet unknown.

V lost 5 bases, J lost 5 bases, and 27 bases lay in between. Germline CDR1 reads SGHAT; CDR2 reads FQNNGV. CDR3 length equals 18 residues. The chain employs TRBV11-2 and TRBJ2-5, with D possibly matching TRBD1 (6 bases). The source is a woman under 40 in good health. The sample taken for sequencing was naive CD8+ T cells sorted from blood. CDR3 residues: CASSHLGRGYLNRETQYF. The CDR3 DNA follows: TGTGCCAGCAGCCATCTCGGCAGGGGTTATCTGAACCGCGAGACCCAGTACTTC.